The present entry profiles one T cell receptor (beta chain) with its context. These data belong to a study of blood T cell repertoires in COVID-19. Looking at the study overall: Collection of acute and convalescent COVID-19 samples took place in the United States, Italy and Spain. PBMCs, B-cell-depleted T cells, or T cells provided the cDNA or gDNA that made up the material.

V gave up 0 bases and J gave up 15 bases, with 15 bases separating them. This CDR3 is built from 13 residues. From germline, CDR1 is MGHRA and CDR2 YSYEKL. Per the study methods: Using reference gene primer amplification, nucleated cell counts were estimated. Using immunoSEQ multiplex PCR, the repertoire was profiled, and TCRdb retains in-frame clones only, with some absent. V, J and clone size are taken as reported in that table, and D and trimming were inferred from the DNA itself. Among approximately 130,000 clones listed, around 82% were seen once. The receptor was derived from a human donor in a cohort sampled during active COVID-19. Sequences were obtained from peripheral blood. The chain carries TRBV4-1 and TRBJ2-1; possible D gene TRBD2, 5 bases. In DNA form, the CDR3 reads TGCGCCAGCAGCCAAGATTTAGGACTTGTTCTGTTCTTC. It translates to CASSQDLGLVLFF.